Presented here are 29 T cell receptor beta chains from one specimen sequenced in a study of blood T cell repertoires in COVID-19. Libraries were prepared by immunoSEQ multiplex PCR; TCRdb keeps only in-frame clonotypes and omits some of them. The sample has 88,000 or so clones, around 79% seen once. Sequencing was performed on peripheral blood. The receptor source for this set is a human donor in a cohort sampled during active COVID-19.

This clone has only one observation. The chain links TRBV30 to TRBJ1-2, with D perhaps TRBD1 (5 bases). Germline loops: CDR1 GTSNPN, CDR2 SVGIG (reference sequence). The CDR3 extends over 14 amino acids. V was pared by 1 base and J by 0 bases, with 9 bases between. In DNA, the CDR3 is TGTGCCTGGAGTGGGAGGGGAGCTAACTATGGCTACACCTTC. This gives the protein CAWSGRGANYGYTF.

The chain employs TRBV6-5 and TRBJ1-3; a weak D match, TRBD1 (5 bases). Germline loops: CDR1 MNHEY, CDR2 SVGAGI. V dropped 4 bases and J dropped 0 bases, with 7 bases sitting between them. The CDR3 contains 14 residues. CDR3 sequence: CASSLDNSGNTIYF. The DNA of the CDR3 is TGTGCCAGCAGTTTGGACAACTCTGGAAACACCATATATTTT.

This sequence joins TRBV6-5 and TRBJ2-7; 7 positions agree with TRBD1. Per the germline V gene, CDR1 is MNHEY and CDR2 is SVGAGI. The trim removed 7 bases at V and 7 bases at J, leaving 10 bases unmatched. CDR3 size: 13 residues. The CDR3 nucleotides are TGTGCCAGCAAACAACAGGGGCTGGGGGAGCAGTACTTC. It specifies CASKQQGLGEQYF.

The CDR3 sequence: CASSLFGGRASNEQFF. The CDR3 coding sequence is TGTGCCAGCAGCTTGTTTGGCGGGAGGGCCTCCAATGAGCAGTTCTTC. The rearrangement links TRBV5-6 to TRBJ2-1; TRBD2 matches 9 bases. The length of the CDR3 is 16 residues. After removal of 1 base from V and 6 bases from J, the junction contained 8 bases not matched to a gene. Germline CDR1 reads SGHDT; CDR2 reads YYEEEE.

V is TRBV14 and J is TRBJ2-7; 11 nucleotides match TRBD2. Looked up from germline, CDR1 is SGHDN and CDR2 is FVKESK. This CDR3 is built from 17 residues. V lost 4 bases and J lost 4; bases outside the gene matches: 12. The CDR3 region has the DNA TGTGCCAGCAGCCGGGGCGGGCTAGCGGGAGGTGGTTACGAGCAGTACTTC. The encoded protein is CASSRGGLAGGGYEQYF.

There are a few counts of this clone. The chain recombines TRBV18 with TRBJ2-7, with D possibly being TRBD2 (5 bases). Germline CDR1 is KGHSH and CDR2 is LQKENI. Between the trimmed V and J ends, which lost 0 bases and 2 bases, there was a span of 14 bases. The CDR3 contains 16 residues. The CDR3 region is CASSPPQAELTYEQYF. The CDR3, as DNA: TGTGCCAGCTCACCACCCCAAGCGGAACTAACCTACGAGCAGTACTTC.

The chain couples TRBV6-2 or TRBV6-3 to TRBJ1-5; TRBD1 agrees at 7 bases. Trimming cost V 5 bases and J 1 base; bases outside gene matches: 5. The CDR3 totals 15 residues. Germline assignment: CDR1 MNHEY and CDR2 SVGEGT. CDR3 nucleotide sequence: TGTGCCAGCAGTAGACAGGGATTGAGCAATCAGCCCCAGCATTTT. Amino acid sequence: CASSRQGLSNQPQHF.

This rearrangement joins TRBV19 to TRBJ2-6; a weak D match, TRBD1 (5 bases). The V gene lost 4 bases and the J gene lost 4 bases, with 8 bases spanning the gap. From germline, CDR1 is LNHDA and CDR2 SQIVND (reference sequence). The CDR3 has 14 residues. CDR3 coding DNA: TGTGCCAGTAGTACAGGGAACGGGGCCAACGTCCTGACTTTC. Amino acid sequence: CASSTGNGANVLTF.

This rearrangement joins TRBV25-1 to TRBJ2-2; TRBD1 matches at 8 bases. Unmatched junction bases numbered 8, after V lost 5 bases and J lost 6 bases. The CDR3 extends over 15 amino acids. Germline assignment: CDR1 MGHDK and CDR2 SYGVNS. The chain's CDR3 is CASSNLQGGAGELFF. The CDR3 nucleotides are TGTGCCAGCAGTAACCTACAGGGGGGCGCCGGGGAGCTGTTTTTT.

The chain couples TRBV5-1 to TRBJ2-7; D is perhaps TRBD2 (7 bases). Germline CDR1 is SGHRS and CDR2 is YFSETQ. V lost 4 bases to trimming and J lost 1 base, with 21 bases between them. There are 17 residues in the CDR3. CDR3 sequence (DNA): TGCGCCAGCAGCGCCTATGGGGCGGGGGCCTCATCCTACGAGCAGTACTTC. Protein sequence: CASSAYGAGASSYEQYF.

This clone was recorded a few times. Relative to the germline gene, one junction end is altered; a read error may explain this. The V gene is TRBV2, the J gene TRBJ2-2; D gene unclear. The V gene's germline CDR1 is SNHLY and CDR2 FYNNEI. CDR3 length: 14 amino acids. The CDR3 loop reads CASSEAQIAGELFF. The CDR3 DNA follows: TGTGCCAGCAGCGAAGCACAGATCGCCGGGGAGCTGTTTTTT.

This clone turned up a few times. The chain has TRBV7-8 and TRBJ2-7; no reliable D call. Between the trimmed V and J ends, which lost 4 bases and 3 bases, there was a span of 7 bases. The V gene's germline CDR1 is SGHVS and CDR2 FQNEAQ. The CDR3 extends over 12 amino acids. CDR3 DNA: TGTGCCAGCAGCTATGAGGACTACGAGCAGTACTTC. Its translation: CASSYEDYEQYF. Variable domain in full (rest from reference TRBV7-8 and TRBJ2-7): GAGVSQSPRYKVAKRGQDVALRCDPISGHVSLFWYQQALGQGPEFLTYFQNEAQLDKSGLPSDRFFAERPEGSVSTLKIQRTQQEDSAVYLCASSYEDYEQYFGPGTRLTVT.

The chain carries TRBV12-5 and TRBJ2-1; 12 bases fit TRBD2. Germline CDR1 LGHNT, CDR2 FRNRAP. This CDR3 is 18 amino acids long. The junction had 7 bases not matched to a gene; V was cut back by 2 bases and J by 2 bases. The CDR3 coding sequence is TGTGCTAGTGGTTTGTCGCTGACTAGCGGGAGAGCCTACAATGAGCAGTTCTTC. Amino acids: CASGLSLTSGRAYNEQFF.

The chain couples TRBV2 to TRBJ2-2, with D possibly matching TRBD1 (5 bases). The CDR3 is 14 amino acids. Between the trimmed V and J ends, which lost 6 bases and 0 bases, there was a span of 8 bases. In germline, CDR1 is SNHLY, CDR2 FYNNEI. Written as DNA, the CDR3 is TGTGCCAGCAGAGAGACAGCGAACACCGGGGAGCTGTTTTTT. Its protein is CASRETANTGELFF.

The chain recombines TRBV18 with TRBJ2-3; no reliable D call. The ends were cut back, 2 bases at V and 0 bases at J, with 12 bases in the middle. From germline, CDR1 is KGHSH and CDR2 LQKENI. The CDR3 sequence is 16 residues long. This CDR3 reads CASSPAGGLSTDTQYF. The CDR3 DNA reads as TGTGCCAGCTCACCAGCAGGTGGGCTTAGCACAGATACGCAGTATTTT.

The count of this clone is one. The chain carries TRBV7-8 and TRBJ2-1, with 8 bases fitting TRBD2. With V trimmed by 5 bases and J by 1 base, 19 bases remained unmatched. In germline, CDR1 is SGHVS, CDR2 FQNEAQ. The CDR3 runs 20 residues. DNA of the CDR3: TGTGCCAGCAGCCCCCGAAATAGCGGGAAAGTTAGGAGGTCCTACAATGAGCAGTTCTTC. Translating it yields CASSPRNSGKVRRSYNEQFF. Together with reference TRBV7-8 and TRBJ2-1, the CDR3 gives the full variable domain: GAGVSQSPRYKVAKRGQDVALRCDPISGHVSLFWYQQALGQGPEFLTYFQNEAQLDKSGLPSDRFFAERPEGSVSTLKIQRTQQEDSAVYLCASSPRNSGKVRRSYNEQFFGPGTRLTVL.

J is TRBJ1-1 and V is TRBV19; D call uncertain. Germline lookup yields CDR1 LNHDA and CDR2 SQIVND (reference sequence). The CDR3 runs 14 residues. V was trimmed by 4 bases and J by 0 bases, leaving 9 bases between them. This CDR3 is CASSSRGLNTEAFF. DNA for the CDR3: TGTGCCAGTAGTAGTCGAGGCCTGAACACTGAAGCTTTCTTT.

The V and J genes are TRBV6-5 and TRBJ2-7; 8 bases are shared with TRBD1. CDR3 length: 14 residues. Germline CDR1 and CDR2: MNHEY and SVGAGI. J gave up 7 bases and V 1 base, and 6 bases lay outside the gene matches. The CDR3 DNA sequence: TGTGCCAGCAGTTACTTGGACAGGGTGTGGGAGCAGTACTTC. This sequence encodes CASSYLDRVWEQYF.

This chain joins TRBV9 and TRBJ2-1, with 9 nucleotides matching TRBD1. This CDR3 comprises 18 residues. With V trimmed by 3 bases and J by 7 bases, 17 bases remained unmatched. Per the germline V gene, CDR1 is SGDLS and CDR2 is YYNGEE. This CDR3 reads CASSEEDRPGQGHNEQFF. CDR3 nucleotides: TGTGCCAGCAGCGAAGAAGACCGACCGGGACAGGGTCATAATGAGCAGTTCTTC.

This chain uses TRBV5-4 with TRBJ1-2, with D possibly matching TRBD1 (6 bases). The length of the CDR3 is 15 residues. Germline V gene lookup returns CDR1 SGHNT and CDR2 YYREEE (reference sequence). The V and J ends lost 0 bases and 4 bases respectively, with 13 bases between them. The CDR3 protein is CASSLGQGNGYGYTF. CDR3 nucleotides: TGTGCCAGCAGCTTGGGCCAGGGGAACGGCTATGGCTACACCTTC.

This sequence joins TRBV29-1 and TRBJ2-7; 8 positions match TRBD1. Losses at the gene ends were 6 bases for V and 0 bases for J; bases not matched to a gene: 7. The CDR3 spans 14 residues. Germline loops: CDR1 SQVTM, CDR2 ANQGSEA. CDR3 region: CSVEDRAGSYEQYF. The CDR3 DNA reads TGCAGCGTAGAGGACAGGGCCGGCTCCTACGAGCAGTACTTC.

The chain couples TRBV27 to TRBJ1-4, with D possibly being TRBD1 (5 bases). V was pared by 2 bases and J by 5 bases, with 12 bases between. The germline V gene encodes CDR1 MNHEY and CDR2 SMNVEV (reference sequence). The CDR3 contains 15 residues. The CDR3 protein is CASSLRGTENEKLFF. The CDR3 coding sequence is TGTGCCAGCAGTTTACGGGGGACGGAAAATGAAAAACTGTTTTTT.

V gene TRBV7-8 combines with J gene TRBJ2-1; TRBD2 might be the D (6 bases). Trimming took off 6 bases at V and 7 bases at J, with 10 bases between the two ends. The germline V gene encodes CDR1 SGHVS and CDR2 FQNEAQ. The CDR3 runs 12 residues. CDR3 in amino acids: CASSGRGNEQFF. For the CDR3, the DNA is TGTGCCAGCAGTGGACGGGGGAATGAGCAGTTCTTC.

V gene TRBV18 combines with J gene TRBJ1-6; no firm D call. The CDR3 contains 14 residues. V lost 2 bases and J lost 9, with 11 bases in between. CDR1 is KGHSH and CDR2 is LQKENI in the germline V gene. CDR3 sequence reads: CASSPEGEGSPLHF. DNA for the CDR3: TGTGCCAGCTCACCAGAGGGTGAGGGTTCACCCCTCCACTTT.

The chain couples TRBV5-1 to TRBJ2-7, with 8 nucleotides matching TRBD1. The CDR3 spans 14 residues. The V gene end was trimmed by 2 bases and the J gene end by 3 bases; junction bases not matched to a gene: 4. CDR1 and CDR2 from the germline V gene are SGHRS and YFSETQ. The CDR3 DNA is TGCGCCAGCAGCTTCGGGACAGGAAACTACGAGCAGTACTTC. It specifies CASSFGTGNYEQYF.

The chain links TRBV27 to TRBJ2-7, with 8 bases fitting TRBD1. This CDR3 is 15 amino acids long. The junction had 11 bases not matched to a gene; V was cut back by 6 bases and J by 4 bases. Germline CDR1 is MNHEY and CDR2 is SMNVEV (reference sequence). In DNA form, the CDR3 reads TGTGCCAGCAGCCCCGCCGGACAGGGTGGATACGAGCAGTACTTC. Amino acid sequence: CASSPAGQGGYEQYF.

The rearrangement links TRBV3-1 (or the pseudogene TRBV3-2) to TRBJ2-7; unclear D gene. V lost 4 bases and J 6 bases, leaving 10 bases between the germline ends. The CDR3 is 12 amino acids. The germline V gene has CDR1 LGHDT and CDR2 YNNKEL (reference sequence). The chain's CDR3 is CASSRAGGEQYF. DNA for the CDR3: TGTGCCAGCAGCCGTGCAGGTGGCGAGCAGTACTTC.

The chain's CDR3 is CAIRVRRELFF. CDR3 sequence (DNA): TGTGCCATCAGAGTCAGAAGGGAGCTGTTTTTT. The chain links TRBV10-3 to TRBJ2-2; D remains unclear. Trimming removed 6 bases at V and 9 bases at J, with 8 bases between. CDR1 ENHRY and CDR2 SYGVKD come from the germline V gene. This CDR3 spans 11 amino acids.

This rearrangement joins TRBV28 to TRBJ2-7, with D maybe TRBD2 (7 bases). Germline CDR1 is MDHEN and CDR2 is SYDVKM. Trimming cost V 3 bases and J 5 bases, with 11 bases left between them. The CDR3 spans 13 residues. Here the CDR3 DNA reads TGTGCCAGCAGTTTCGGGGGGCGGGACGAGCAGTACTTC. This encodes CASSFGGRDEQYF.